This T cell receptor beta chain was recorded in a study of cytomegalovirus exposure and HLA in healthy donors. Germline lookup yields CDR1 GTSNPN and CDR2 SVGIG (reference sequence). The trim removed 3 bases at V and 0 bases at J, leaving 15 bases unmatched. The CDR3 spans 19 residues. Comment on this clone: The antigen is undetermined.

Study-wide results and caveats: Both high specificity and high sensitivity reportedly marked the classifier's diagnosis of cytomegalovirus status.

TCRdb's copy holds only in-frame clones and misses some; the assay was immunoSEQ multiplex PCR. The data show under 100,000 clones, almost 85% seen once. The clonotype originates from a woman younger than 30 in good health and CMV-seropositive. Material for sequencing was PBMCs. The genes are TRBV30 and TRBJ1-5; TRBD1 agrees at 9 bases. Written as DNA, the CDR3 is TGTGCCTGGAGGGAGGGCCCGGGGACAGGGAAGGGTAGCAATCAGCCCCAGCATTTT. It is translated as CAWREGPGTGKGSNQPQHF.